This T cell receptor beta chain was observed in a study of blood T cell repertoires in COVID-19. Study context: COVID-19 samples from acute and convalescent phases originated in the United States, Italy and Spain. PBMCs, B-cell-depleted T cells, or T cells were the source of the cDNA or gDNA that made up the material.

The CDR3 has 14 amino acids. J gave up 7 bases and V 1 base, and 5 bases lay outside the gene matches. Germline assignment: CDR1 LGHDT and CDR2 YNNKEL (reference sequence). In the source study's methods: Cell counts per sample came from amplifying reference gene primers. TCRdb keeps only in-frame clones here, not all; method: immunoSEQ multiplex PCR. The DNA gave D and trimming, while V, J and clone size come from that table. The table has roughly 100,000 clones, around 90% seen once; the top ten hold around 10%. Sequencing input: peripheral blood. The receptor comes from an older man with acute or convalescent COVID-19. V usage is TRBV3-1 (or the pseudogene TRBV3-2) and J usage is TRBJ1-1; 8 bases are a match to TRBD1. Here the CDR3 DNA reads TGTGCCAGCAGCCAAGCCAGGGGGCTGGGTGAAGCTTTCTTT. Amino acids: CASSQARGLGEAFF.